The 26 T cell receptor beta chains below were found in one sample sequenced in a study of blood T cell repertoires in COVID-19. Sequencing was performed with immunoSEQ multiplex PCR; in TCRdb, only in-frame clones are kept and a portion is missing. The repertoire consists of some 48,000 clones, with roughly nine tenths occurring once and the leading ten covering under 6.5%. The sequencing sample was made of peripheral blood. These receptors all come from an older man with acute or convalescent COVID-19.

This sequence joins TRBV7-2 and TRBJ2-7; perhaps TRBD1 as D (5 bases). CDR3 length: 13 amino acids. Germline V gene data show CDR1 as SGHTA and CDR2 as FQGNSA. Between the trimmed V and J ends, which lost 4 bases and 0 bases, there was a span of 7 bases. CDR3 protein: CASSSGFSYEQYF. CDR3 DNA sequence: TGTGCCAGCAGCTCAGGGTTCTCCTACGAGCAGTACTTC.

V and J are TRBV12-5 and TRBJ1-1; tentatively, D is TRBD1 (6 bases). The CDR3 is 14 residues long. Between the trimmed V and J ends, which lost 5 bases and 6 bases, there was a span of 16 bases. Germline-derived CDR1 and CDR2 are LGHNT and FRNRAP. The CDR3: CASGPPGRGSEAFF. The CDR3 nucleotides are TGTGCTAGTGGTCCCCCAGGCAGGGGCTCTGAAGCTTTCTTT.

The rearrangement joins TRBV5-4 to TRBJ1-4; no firm D call. CDR3 size: 14 residues. Deletions cut 3 bases from V and 8 bases from J, with 14 bases between. Germline V lookup: CDR1 SGHNT, CDR2 YYREEE (reference sequence). The CDR3 DNA reads TGTGCCAGCAGCTCCCCGGGAAGCGGAGAAAAACTGTTTTTT. Protein product: CASSSPGSGEKLFF.

V is TRBV7-9 and J is TRBJ2-1; TRBD2 matches 7 bases. This CDR3 has 16 amino acids. Germline V gene sequence: CDR1 SEHNR, CDR2 FQNEAQ (reference sequence). Unmatched junction bases numbered 16, after V lost 5 bases and J lost 9 bases. In nucleotides, the CDR3 is TGTGCCAGCAGCCCACCGCTAGTTTTTGGGGGGGGTGAGCAGTTCTTC. It yields the protein CASSPPLVFGGGEQFF.

The CDR3 region is CASSILAGVSDTQYF. The CDR3, as DNA: TGTGCCAGTAGTATCCTAGCGGGGGTTTCAGATACGCAGTATTTT. J is TRBJ2-3 and V is TRBV19, with 10 positions matching TRBD2. Germline values: CDR1 LNHDA, CDR2 SQIVND (reference sequence). The CDR3 has 15 amino acids. Trimming removed 3 bases from V and 4 bases from J; junction bases left unmatched: 4.

The chain recombines TRBV2 with TRBJ2-1, with 10 bases identical to TRBD2. This CDR3 comprises 14 residues. CDR1 is SNHLY and CDR2 is FYNNEI in the germline V gene. The J segment lost 7 bases and the V segment lost 6 bases, leaving 6 bases of the junction unmatched. In DNA, the CDR3 is TGTGCCAGCAGAGAGGGACTAGCGAGGAATGAGCAGTTCTTC. It yields the protein CASREGLARNEQFF.

The rearrangement joins TRBV6-5 to TRBJ1-1; 7 positions agree with TRBD1. This CDR3 comprises 15 residues. Trimming removed 5 bases from V and 0 bases from J; junction bases left unmatched: 6. Germline values: CDR1 MNHEY, CDR2 SVGAGI. The CDR3 here is CASSLGQVLNTEAFF. The CDR3 DNA reads TGTGCCAGCAGTCTCGGACAGGTGCTGAACACTGAAGCTTTCTTT.

This chain joins TRBV27 and TRBJ2-4, with D tentatively TRBD2 (5 bases). Germline V gives CDR1 MNHEY, CDR2 SMNVEV (reference sequence). Trimming took off 3 bases at V and 5 bases at J, with 14 bases between the two ends. The CDR3 totals 15 residues. CDR3 nucleotide sequence: TGTGCCAGCAGTTTTTTTAATTGGACTCAAAACATTCAGTACTTC. Residues: CASSFFNWTQNIQYF.

The rearrangement joins TRBV5-1 to TRBJ2-3; weak D call: TRBD1 (5 bases). The germline V gene has CDR1 SGHRS and CDR2 YFSETQ. V dropped 5 bases and J dropped 0 bases, with 16 bases sitting between them. The length of the CDR3 is 16 residues. Here the CDR3 reads CASSSGHISSTDTQYF. CDR3 sequence (DNA): TGCGCCAGCAGTTCAGGACACATCTCTAGCACAGATACGCAGTATTTT.

The chain is built from TRBV27 and TRBJ1-2; 8 bases are shared with TRBD1. Trimming cost V 2 bases and J 8 bases; bases outside gene matches: 4. Germline V gene data show CDR1 as MNHEY and CDR2 as SMNVEV (reference sequence). The CDR3 totals 13 residues. The CDR3 DNA sequence: TGTGCCAGCAGTTTAGGGACAGGTCTAGGCTACACCTTC. It specifies CASSLGTGLGYTF.

V is TRBV7-8 and J is TRBJ2-5, with a weak D call TRBD1 (6 bases). Trimming cost V 3 bases and J 1 base, with 9 bases left between them. The CDR3 has 14 residues. The germline gives CDR1 SGHVS, CDR2 FQNEAQ. This CDR3 reads CASSLGHFQETQYF. Here the CDR3 DNA reads TGTGCCAGCAGCTTGGGACATTTCCAAGAGACCCAGTACTTC.

This chain links TRBV30 with TRBJ2-3; 9 nucleotides agree with TRBD2. CDR1 and CDR2 from the germline V gene are GTSNPN and SVGIG (reference sequence). CDR3 length: 14 residues. Germline trimming cut 8 bases from V and 5 bases from J; bases unmatched to any gene: 11. The CDR3 is CAALISGGRDTQYF. DNA of the CDR3: TGTGCCGCCCTTATTAGCGGGGGAAGAGATACGCAGTATTTT.

This chain uses TRBV7-9 with TRBJ1-1, with D hard to call. V lost 1 base, J lost 8 bases, and 8 bases lay in between. Germline loops: CDR1 SEHNR, CDR2 FQNEAQ (reference sequence). This CDR3 spans 12 amino acids. CDR3 sequence (DNA): TGTGCCAGCAGCTTAGGCATCGGGGAAGCTTTCTTT. Protein product: CASSLGIGEAFF.

The chain links TRBV6-2 or TRBV6-3 to TRBJ2-4; TRBD1 is a possible D gene (7 bases). The CDR3 consists of 16 residues. Deletions cut 5 bases from V and 8 bases from J, with 22 bases between. CDR1 is MNHEY, CDR2 SVGEGT, per germline. CDR3: CASSRAGMTGKDIQYF. The CDR3 coding sequence is TGTGCCAGCAGTCGAGCGGGCATGACAGGGAAGGACATTCAGTACTTC.

The genes are TRBV5-4 and TRBJ2-7, with 9 bases matching TRBD1. The CDR3 has 14 amino acids. The V segment lost 2 bases and the J segment 5 bases; nucleotides outside the gene matches: 5. Germline CDR1 is SGHNT and CDR2 is YYREEE (reference sequence). The CDR3 is CASSFLGTGNEQYF. CDR3 bases: TGTGCCAGCAGCTTTCTAGGGACAGGGAACGAGCAGTACTTC.

The chain has TRBV28 and TRBJ1-3; possibly TRBD1 for D (5 bases). The CDR3 sequence is 14 residues long. Per germline, CDR1 MDHEN and CDR2 SYDVKM. Trimming stripped 8 bases from V and 1 base from J, with 12 bases between. CDR3 sequence reads: CASSSAGSGNTIYF. In DNA, the CDR3 is TGTGCCAGCTCATCAGCAGGGTCTGGAAACACCATATATTTT.

The V and J genes are TRBV7-3 and TRBJ1-1; D remains ambiguous. This CDR3 is 13 amino acids long. V was trimmed by 5 bases and J by 1 base, leaving 8 bases between them. Per germline, CDR1 SGHTA and CDR2 FQGTGA. CDR3 sequence: CASSRTTNTEAFF. The CDR3 DNA follows: TGTGCCAGCAGCCGAACAACGAACACTGAAGCTTTCTTT.

V usage is TRBV5-4 and J usage is TRBJ1-1, with a weak D call TRBD1 (5 bases). Per germline, CDR1 SGHNT and CDR2 YYREEE (reference sequence). There are 14 residues in the CDR3. Trimming removed 1 base from V and 1 base from J, with 8 bases in between. The CDR3 DNA sequence: TGTGCCAGCAGCTTGCAGGGAGGGAACACTGAAGCTTTCTTT. This encodes CASSLQGGNTEAFF.

The J gene is TRBJ1-4, the V gene TRBV15; D is unclear. This CDR3 has 16 amino acids. CDR1 is LNHNV and CDR2 is YYDKDF in the germline V gene (reference sequence). Trimming cost V 1 base and J 8 bases, with 17 bases left between them. The CDR3 DNA is TGTGCCACCAGCAGAGGGGCCGGAGGAAAGGGAGAAAAACTGTTTTTT. Its protein is CATSRGAGGKGEKLFF.

This chain uses TRBV9 with TRBJ2-1; the match to TRBD1 covers 9 bases. With 0 bases clipped from V and 6 bases from J, the junction kept 4 bases outside the gene matches. CDR3 size: 15 residues. The V gene's germline CDR1 is SGDLS and CDR2 YYNGEE. The CDR3 nucleotides are TGTGCCAGCAGCGTAGTGGACAGGGGCAGCAATGAGCAGTTCTTC. Translated: CASSVVDRGSNEQFF.

The chain employs TRBV28 and TRBJ2-7; TRBD1 matches 9 bases. CDR1 is MDHEN and CDR2 is SYDVKM in the germline V gene. The CDR3 is 13 amino acids. Trimming took 4 bases from V and 5 from J; bases not matched to a gene: 3. In DNA form, the CDR3 reads TGTGCCAGCAGTTCAGGGACAGGGAACGAGCAGTACTTC. It encodes CASSSGTGNEQYF.

The chain links TRBV28 to TRBJ1-6, with a tentative D call TRBD1 (6 bases). Germline lookup yields CDR1 MDHEN and CDR2 SYDVKM. Between the trimmed V and J ends, which lost 2 bases and 7 bases, there was a span of 21 bases. The CDR3 spans 18 residues. The CDR3 DNA follows: TGTGCCAGCAGTTTAAGGGGATATAGGACAGCCCCCAATTCACCCCTCCACTTT. Translating it yields CASSLRGYRTAPNSPLHF.

V and J are TRBV2 and TRBJ1-4; D remains ambiguous. The CDR3 has 18 amino acids. Trimming left V 0 bases short and J 6 bases short, with 20 bases between. Germline V lookup: CDR1 SNHLY, CDR2 FYNNEI. CDR3 bases: TGTGCCAGCAGTGAAGCGCTTCCCTTCCCCATTGGCTATGAAAAACTGTTTTTT. Its translation: CASSEALPFPIGYEKLFF.

The CDR3 sequence: CASSIVPGSYNEQFF. The CDR3, as DNA: TGTGCCAGTAGTATAGTGCCGGGGAGCTACAATGAGCAGTTCTTC. The chain carries TRBV19 and TRBJ2-1, with D possibly being TRBD2 (5 bases). Trimming took 1 base from V and 3 from J, leaving 10 bases between them. The CDR3 totals 15 residues. CDR1 is LNHDA, CDR2 SQIVND, per germline (reference sequence).

The chain combines TRBV24-1 with TRBJ2-3, with TRBD1 matching over 7 bases. Trimming at V came to 9 bases and at J to 0 bases, leaving 2 bases not matched to a gene. This CDR3 is built from 13 residues. Germline CDR1 KGHDR, CDR2 SFDVKD. The CDR3 DNA reads TGTGCCACCGGGGACAGAAGCACAGATACGCAGTATTTT. Protein: CATGDRSTDTQYF.

The V call is TRBV5-1, the J call TRBJ2-5; TRBD2 might be the D (6 bases). The germline V gene has CDR1 SGHRS and CDR2 YFSETQ. The V end was cut by 1 base, the J end by 5 bases, with 18 bases between. The CDR3 contains 16 residues. The CDR3 DNA reads TGCGCCAGCAGCTTGATCCGGCGCAGGGCGGGGGAGACCCAGTACTTC. Translated, it gives CASSLIRRRAGETQYF.